A single sample is the source of the 18 T cell receptor beta chains below, sequenced in a study of blood T cell repertoires in COVID-19. TCRdb's copy holds only in-frame clones and misses some; the assay was immunoSEQ multiplex PCR. The sample lists approximately 210,000 clones, about 91% occurring once. Specimen: peripheral blood. Receptor source: a man aged 30-40 years with acute or convalescent COVID-19.

The chain joins TRBV28 to TRBJ1-2; D might be TRBD1 (5 bases). The length of the CDR3 is 15 residues. With 2 bases removed from V and 7 bases from J, the gap between germline ends came to 17 bases. Germline V gene sequence: CDR1 MDHEN, CDR2 SYDVKM. This CDR3 reads CASSLGGIRVRGYTF. CDR3 nucleotide sequence: TGTGCCAGCAGTTTAGGGGGGATAAGGGTCCGTGGCTACACCTTC.

In DNA, the CDR3 is TGCGCCAGCAGCTTGGAGGCCAGGGGGGCAAGTGGATATGGCTACACCTTC. Translating it yields CASSLEARGASGYGYTF. This chain connects TRBV5-1 to TRBJ1-2; 7 nucleotides agree with TRBD1. The germline CDR1 and CDR2 sequences are SGHRS and YFSETQ. V shed 0 bases and J 5 bases; nucleotides not matched to a gene: 13. The CDR3 loop spans 17 amino acids.

The chain is built from TRBV29-1 and TRBJ1-5, with 7 bases aligning to TRBD1. With 3 bases clipped from V and 1 base from J, the junction kept 12 bases outside the gene matches. The CDR3 runs 17 residues. Per the germline V gene, CDR1 is SQVTM and CDR2 is ANQGSEA. The CDR3 bases are TGCAGCGTTGAGTACAGGGGACGCATCTTGAGCAATCAGCCCCAGCATTTT. It encodes CSVEYRGRILSNQPQHF. Full variable domain (rest looked up from reference TRBV29-1 and TRBJ1-5): SAVISQKPSRDICQRGTSLTIQCQVDSQVTMMFWYRQQPGQSLTLIATANQGSEATYESGFVIDKFPISRPNLTFSTLTVSNMSPEDSSIYLCSVEYRGRILSNQPQHFGDGTRLSIL.

The rearrangement uses TRBV5-4 and TRBJ2-7; 8 nucleotides match TRBD1. In germline, CDR1 is SGHNT, CDR2 YYREEE (reference sequence). This CDR3 region has 14 residues. With 7 bases clipped from V and 2 bases from J, the junction kept 8 bases outside the gene matches. The CDR3 sequence: CASRNRGRAYEQYF. CDR3 bases: TGTGCCAGCCGGAACAGGGGGAGAGCCTACGAGCAGTACTTC. Together with reference TRBV5-4 and TRBJ2-7, the CDR3 gives the full variable domain: ETGVTQSPTHLIKTRGQQVTLRCSSQSGHNTVSWYQQALGQGPQFIFQYYREEENGRGNFPPRFSGLQFPNYSSELNVNALELDDSALYLCASRNRGRAYEQYFGPGTRLTVT.

The chain has TRBV3-1 (or the pseudogene TRBV3-2) and TRBJ1-3; D not certain. Germline CDR1 is LGHDT and CDR2 is YNNKEL (reference sequence). This CDR3 comprises 13 residues. The V gene lost 0 bases and the J gene lost 4 bases, with 4 bases spanning the gap. The CDR3 is CASSQDLGNTIYF. In DNA form, the CDR3 reads TGTGCCAGCAGCCAAGATCTAGGAAACACCATATATTTT.

The genes are TRBV18 and TRBJ2-3; 12 bases fit TRBD2. The trim removed 5 bases at V and 2 bases at J, leaving 5 bases unmatched. The CDR3 has 16 amino acids. CDR1 is KGHSH and CDR2 is LQKENI in the germline V gene. The CDR3 DNA reads as TGTGCCAGCTCAGCTGGACTAGCGGGGACCACAGATACGCAGTATTTT. Translated, it gives CASSAGLAGTTDTQYF.

In this sample, this clone turned up once. The chain is built from TRBV6-5 and TRBJ1-6, with D maybe TRBD1 (6 bases). Trimming shortened V by 10 bases and J by 6 bases, and 13 bases separated the two germline ends. Germline V gene sequence: CDR1 MNHEY, CDR2 SVGAGI. CDR3 length: 13 amino acids. CDR3 sequence: CAIGGAPNSPLHF. CDR3 nucleotides: TGTGCCATCGGGGGGGCCCCTAATTCACCCCTCCACTTT.

This chain joins TRBV6-5 and TRBJ2-7; TRBD2 agrees at 7 bases. Germline V gene data show CDR1 as MNHEY and CDR2 as SVGAGI. V was pared by 7 bases and J by 1 base, with 10 bases of the junction left unmatched. CDR3 length: 15 residues. CDR3 DNA: TGTGCCAGCACTCAATCAATCGGGGGGTCCTACGAGCAGTACTTC. It codes for CASTQSIGGSYEQYF.

This clone is a singleton in its sample. The V gene is TRBV11-2, the J gene TRBJ2-7; 15 bases are shared with TRBD2. Trimming at V came to 4 bases and at J to 6 bases, leaving 10 bases not matched to a gene. The CDR3 runs 17 residues. In germline, CDR1 is SGHAT, CDR2 FQNNGV. In DNA, the CDR3 is TGTGCCAGCAGCTCCCACGGACTAGCGGGAGGGAAGGGCGAGCAGTACTTC. Protein product: CASSSHGLAGGKGEQYF.

CDR3 region: CASATAKTLDTEAFF. CDR3 DNA: TGTGCCAGCGCCACGGCGAAGACTTTGGACACTGAAGCTTTCTTT. This chain uses TRBV5-4 with TRBJ1-1, with no clear D. Germline-derived CDR1 and CDR2 are SGHNT and YYREEE (reference sequence). This CDR3 contains 15 residues. Trimming pared 7 bases from V and 3 bases from J, leaving 19 bases between.

V gene TRBV19 combines with J gene TRBJ2-5; TRBD2 agrees at 14 bases. CDR3 size: 17 residues. The germline gives CDR1 LNHDA, CDR2 SQIVND (reference sequence). Trimming at V came to 5 bases and at J to 2 bases, leaving 7 bases not matched to a gene. The CDR3 is CASSLGLAGGGQETQYF. DNA for the CDR3: TGTGCCAGTAGTCTCGGACTAGCGGGGGGAGGGCAAGAGACCCAGTACTTC.

The rearrangement joins TRBV30 to TRBJ1-4; no clear D. The CDR3 has 11 amino acids. CDR1 is GTSNPN and CDR2 is SVGIG in the germline V gene (reference sequence). Trimming took 0 bases from V and 7 from J, leaving 3 bases between them. As DNA, the CDR3 is TGTGCCTGGAGTGTGGCTGAAAAACTGTTTTTT. It specifies CAWSVAEKLFF.

The genes are TRBV7-3 and TRBJ2-3, with no clear D. This CDR3 region has 13 residues. Trimming removed 0 bases from V and 7 bases from J, with 8 bases in between. The germline V gene has CDR1 SGHTA and CDR2 FQGTGA. CDR3 amino acids: CASSLTLANTQYF. CDR3 DNA sequence: TGTGCCAGCAGCTTAACGTTAGCCAATACGCAGTATTTT.

This clone was recorded once. The chain combines TRBV12-5 with TRBJ2-2; D is perhaps TRBD1 (5 bases). Trimming removed 0 bases from V and 0 bases from J, with 20 bases in between. This CDR3 has 20 residues. Germline V CDR1 and CDR2: LGHNT, FRNRAP. In DNA, the CDR3 is TGTGCTAGTGGTTTGGTATTTCAGGGTGGGATCTCCGCGAACACCGGGGAGCTGTTTTTT. Translating gives CASGLVFQGGISANTGELFF.

The V call is TRBV30, the J call TRBJ2-1, with D possibly being TRBD1 (6 bases). Germline V gene data show CDR1 as GTSNPN and CDR2 as SVGIG (reference sequence). This CDR3 region has 13 residues. The germline V and J ends were trimmed by 2 bases and 6 bases, with 11 bases remaining between them. The CDR3 nucleotides read TGTGCCTGGAGTCGTTCAGGGGTCAATGAGCAGTTCTTC. Translation: CAWSRSGVNEQFF.

The rearrangement joins TRBV7-6 to TRBJ1-1; possible D gene TRBD1, 6 bases. The ends were cut back, 3 bases at V and 8 bases at J, with 7 bases in the middle. CDR1 is SGHVS and CDR2 is FNYEAQ in the germline V gene. The CDR3 runs to 11 residues. The CDR3 loop reads CASSFGTEAFF. The CDR3 DNA is TGTGCCAGCAGCTTCGGGACAGAAGCTTTCTTT.

This clone was picked up a small number of times. Other nucleotide sequences in the sample specify the same CDR3. CDR3 sequence: CASSQERGRNTEAFF. In DNA form, the CDR3 reads TGTGCCAGCAGCCAAGAAAGGGGGAGGAACACTGAAGCTTTCTTT. The V and J genes are TRBV3-1 (or the pseudogene TRBV3-2) and TRBJ1-1, with D possibly TRBD1 on 6 matching bases. Trimming shortened V by 0 bases and J by 1 base, and 9 bases separated the two germline ends. The CDR3 contains 15 residues. From germline, CDR1 is LGHDT and CDR2 YNNKEL (reference sequence).

The CDR3 DNA reads as TGTGCCAGCAGTGAAGCAACAGGGGATTCACCCCTCCACTTT. It codes for CASSEATGDSPLHF. The V gene is TRBV6-1, the J gene TRBJ1-6, with 7 bases matching TRBD1. Germline CDR1 MNHNS, CDR2 SASEGT. The CDR3 length is 14 residues. The ends lost 0 bases at V and 8 bases at J; junction bases unmatched: 1.